Here is one TCR beta chain with its context. Antigen specificity is unknown. This record comes from a study of cytomegalovirus exposure and HLA in healthy donors. Study observations and caveats: Among TCR sequences, most were rare, though some public TCRs appeared in many donors.

The PCR contained 60 Vbeta and 13 Jbeta primers. TCRdb's copy holds only in-frame clones and misses some; the assay was immunoSEQ multiplex PCR. Its table lists fewer than 85,000 clones. Germline V lookup: CDR1 MGHRA, CDR2 YSYEKL. The CDR3 covers 15 residues. Trimming cost V 1 base and J 5 bases, with 14 bases left between them. Participants comprised healthy donors of bone marrow. V gene TRBV4-1 combines with J gene TRBJ2-5; unclear D gene. Sequencing was carried out using PBMCs. The clonotype comes from a man aged 50 or older in good health and CMV-seropositive. CDR3 protein: CASSQGAWKDETQYF. The DNA for the CDR3 is TGCGCCAGCAGCCAAGGGGCATGGAAGGATGAGACCCAGTACTTC.